These 27 T cell receptor beta chains were all obtained from the same sample, sequenced in a study of blood T cell repertoires in COVID-19. The table came from immunoSEQ multiplex PCR; TCRdb's copy has only in-frame clones and leaves some out. The sample yields fewer than 600,000 clones, more than 75% seen once. The sample comprised PBMCs or T cells enriched from blood (not recorded which). These receptors came from a woman aged 40-49 years who had recovered from COVID-19.

The genes are TRBV5-4 and TRBJ2-2, with no clear D. V lost 2 bases, J lost 7 bases, and 12 bases lay in between. CDR1 and CDR2 (germline): SGHNT, YYREEE (reference sequence). CDR3 length equals 14 residues. In nucleotides, the CDR3 is TGTGCCAGCAGCTTATGGGCCCTTGACGGGGAGCTGTTTTTT. As protein: CASSLWALDGELFF.

The count of this clone is one. The chain carries TRBV6-6 and TRBJ2-7; D perhaps matches TRBD2 (5 bases). This CDR3 has 13 residues. CDR1 and CDR2 from the germline V gene are MNHNY and SVGAGI (reference sequence). Between the trimmed V and J ends, which lost 2 bases and 6 bases, there was a span of 11 bases. CDR3 bases: TGTGCCAGCAGTTACAGGGAGACGGGCGAGCAGTACTTC. This encodes CASSYRETGEQYF.

In DNA, the CDR3 is TGTGCCAGCACAGCGTTTAAGGCCGGGGAGCTGTTTTTT. It translates to CASTAFKAGELFF. The rearrangement joins TRBV2 to TRBJ2-2; D not resolved. Germline V gene lookup returns CDR1 SNHLY and CDR2 FYNNEI. The CDR3 runs to 13 residues. V shed 7 bases and J shed 6 bases, with 12 bases lying between them.

The chain couples TRBV5-1 to TRBJ1-1; D is uncertain. The CDR3 is 15 residues long. Germline values: CDR1 SGHRS, CDR2 YFSETQ. V shed 6 bases and J shed 1 base, with 16 bases lying between them. The CDR3, as DNA: TGCGCCAGCACCGAGCTTTCCGATGGGAACACTGAAGCTTTCTTT. It encodes CASTELSDGNTEAFF.

This chain joins TRBV10-3 and TRBJ2-3; a possible D gene is TRBD1 (6 bases). This CDR3 is 12 amino acids long. In germline, CDR1 is ENHRY, CDR2 SYGVKD. V was trimmed by 4 bases and J by 6 bases, leaving 8 bases between them. The DNA of the CDR3 is TGTGCCATCAGTGCTGGGGGCGATACGCAGTATTTT. This translates into CAISAGGDTQYF.

The genes are TRBV10-3 and TRBJ1-1; D might be TRBD1 (6 bases). CDR1 and CDR2 from the germline V gene are ENHRY and SYGVKD. The CDR3 runs to 13 residues. Trimming stripped 4 bases from V and 4 bases from J, with 10 bases between. CDR3: CAISGTGTTEAFF. The CDR3 DNA reads as TGTGCCATCAGTGGAACAGGGACCACTGAAGCTTTCTTT.

V gene TRBV6-5 combines with J gene TRBJ2-5; 10 bases align to TRBD2. The V gene end was trimmed by 5 bases and the J gene end by 4 bases; junction bases not matched to a gene: 7. The CDR3 spans 15 residues. Germline CDR1 MNHEY, CDR2 SVGAGI. The DNA of the CDR3 is TGTGCCAGCAGTCCTAGCGGGAGTCCGGGAGAGACCCAGTACTTC. It specifies CASSPSGSPGETQYF.

The rearrangement joins TRBV3-1 (or the pseudogene TRBV3-2) to TRBJ1-5; no reliable D call. V was clipped by 0 bases and J by 1 base, with 13 bases between them. Germline CDR1 and CDR2: LGHDT and YNNKEL (reference sequence). The CDR3 is made up of 17 amino acids. CDR3 sequence (DNA): TGTGCCAGCAGCCAAGATTCTTCTTGCGGCAGCAATCAGCCCCAGCATTTT. Protein: CASSQDSSCGSNQPQHF.

V and J are TRBV19 and TRBJ2-3; the match to TRBD1 covers 7 bases. Per the germline V gene, CDR1 is LNHDA and CDR2 is SQIVND (reference sequence). J lost 4 bases, V lost 1 base, and 14 bases had no gene match. The CDR3 totals 18 residues. DNA for the CDR3: TGTGCCAGTAGTATAGCATACCCCTCAGGGGGTTCATCAGATACGCAGTATTTT. Its protein product is CASSIAYPSGGSSDTQYF.

This chain links TRBV14 with TRBJ2-3, with a tentative D call TRBD2 (5 bases). V shed 1 base and J shed 0 bases, with 11 bases lying between them. Germline V lookup: CDR1 SGHDN, CDR2 FVKESK. CDR3 length: 16 amino acids. For the CDR3, the DNA is TGTGCCAGCAGCCAAGGACTAAAACCTAGCACAGATACGCAGTATTTT. Its translation is CASSQGLKPSTDTQYF.

The gene calls are TRBV7-2 and TRBJ2-7, with D possibly matching TRBD1 (6 bases). Germline V gene lookup returns CDR1 SGHTA and CDR2 FQGNSA. Trimming removed 6 bases at V and 2 bases at J, with 20 bases between. The CDR3 spans 16 residues. CDR3 nucleotides: TGTGCCAGCAGACTAGAGGACAGCTTACCAACCTACGAGCAGTACTTC. Amino acid sequence: CASRLEDSLPTYEQYF.

This chain uses TRBV3-1 (or the pseudogene TRBV3-2) with TRBJ2-3, with D uncertain. The germline V and J ends were trimmed by 1 base and 4 bases, with 15 bases remaining between them. Germline V lookup: CDR1 LGHDT, CDR2 YNNKEL (reference sequence). The CDR3 sequence is 16 residues long. CDR3: CASSQVWAPVADTQYF. CDR3 sequence (DNA): TGTGCCAGCAGCCAAGTTTGGGCCCCGGTGGCAGATACGCAGTATTTT.

V gene TRBV5-8 combines with J gene TRBJ2-1; 12 bases align to TRBD2. J was trimmed by 8 bases and V by 5 bases; bases with no gene match: 8. The CDR3 has 15 residues. Germline-derived CDR1 and CDR2 are SGHTS and YDEGEE. In DNA form, the CDR3 reads TGTGCCAGCAGGCTAGCGGGAGGGAGGGTCGATGAGCAGTTCTTC. Protein: CASRLAGGRVDEQFF.

This rearrangement joins TRBV6-5 to TRBJ1-2, with 7 positions matching TRBD1. The CDR3 runs 14 residues. With V trimmed by 4 bases and J by 4 bases, 6 bases remained unmatched. Germline CDR1 reads MNHEY; CDR2 reads SVGAGI. This chain's CDR3 is CASSSGTESYGYTF. The CDR3 region has the DNA TGTGCCAGCAGTTCAGGGACAGAAAGCTATGGCTACACCTTC.

The sample holds a few counts of this clone. The chain recombines TRBV6-5 with TRBJ1-1; TRBD1 is a possible D gene (5 bases). V lost 2 bases to trimming and J lost 4 bases, with 11 bases between them. From germline, CDR1 is MNHEY and CDR2 SVGAGI. The CDR3 has 14 amino acids. This CDR3 reads CASSYTGDGTEAFF. CDR3 DNA sequence: TGTGCCAGCAGTTACACGGGGGATGGCACTGAAGCTTTCTTT.

This chain connects TRBV19 to TRBJ1-6, with D uncertain. Germline CDR1 and CDR2: LNHDA and SQIVND (reference sequence). The V gene lost 6 bases and the J gene lost 10 bases, with 19 bases spanning the gap. This CDR3 contains 15 residues. The CDR3 nucleotides read TGTGCCAGTAGCTCAACAGAGGGTAAACACTCACCCCTCCACTTT. It translates to CASSSTEGKHSPLHF.

This rearrangement joins TRBV19 to TRBJ2-2; 9 bases agree with TRBD1. CDR1 and CDR2 (germline): LNHDA, SQIVND (reference sequence). J gave up 0 bases and V 4 bases, and 0 bases lay outside the gene matches. CDR3 length: 15 amino acids. CDR3 nucleotide sequence: TGTGCCAGTAGTAGGGACAGGGCGAACACCGGGGAGCTGTTTTTT. Translated: CASSRDRANTGELFF.

This sequence joins TRBV19 and TRBJ1-1; 8 bases map to TRBD1. There are 16 residues in the CDR3. Looked up from germline, CDR1 is LNHDA and CDR2 is SQIVND (reference sequence). The V gene end was trimmed by 4 bases and the J gene end by 10 bases; junction bases not matched to a gene: 17. The CDR3 nucleotides read TGTGCCAGTAGTAAGCGGACAGGGAGGGTAGATCGTTCAGCTTTCTTT. Its translation: CASSKRTGRVDRSAFF.

V usage is TRBV6-1 and J usage is TRBJ1-5; D perhaps matches TRBD1 (5 bases). CDR1 and CDR2 (germline): MNHNS, SASEGT. V lost 2 bases to trimming and J lost 7 bases, with 12 bases between them. The CDR3 is made up of 14 amino acids. CDR3 nucleotide sequence: TGTGCCAGCAGTGAATGGGGGGGTAGGCAGCCCCAGCATTTT. Residues: CASSEWGGRQPQHF.

The V gene is TRBV6-2 or TRBV6-3, the J gene TRBJ2-7, with D maybe TRBD1 (6 bases). The CDR3 contains 17 residues. CDR1 MNHEY and CDR2 SVGEGT come from the germline V gene. The ends were cut back, 0 bases at V and 3 bases at J, with 18 bases in the middle. The CDR3 loop reads CASSYSKSAQGSYEQYF. CDR3 sequence (DNA): TGTGCCAGCAGTTACTCGAAATCCGCGCAGGGGAGCTACGAGCAGTACTTC.

J is TRBJ1-5 and V is TRBV24-1; D unclear. CDR1 is KGHDR, CDR2 SFDVKD, per germline. This CDR3 spans 15 amino acids. V was pared by 9 bases and J by 0 bases, with 14 bases between. The DNA of the CDR3 is TGTGCCACCCGCGAATCGGGGTATAGCAATCAGCCCCAGCATTTT. This gives the protein CATRESGYSNQPQHF.

V gene TRBV5-6 combines with J gene TRBJ2-7; D remains ambiguous. The CDR3 runs to 15 residues. Looked up from germline, CDR1 is SGHDT and CDR2 is YYEEEE. Trimming removed 4 bases from V and 2 bases from J, with 16 bases in between. This CDR3 is CASSPEVADTYEQYF. The CDR3 DNA reads TGTGCCAGCAGCCCCGAGGTCGCAGATACCTACGAGCAGTACTTC. The full variable domain, rest sourced from reference TRBV5-6 and TRBJ2-7, is DAGVTQSPTHLIKTRGQQVTLRCSPKSGHDTVSWYQQALGQGPQFIFQYYEEEERQRGNFPDRFSGHQFPNYSSELNVNALLLGDSALYLCASSPEVADTYEQYFGPGTRLTVT.

The chain combines TRBV2 with TRBJ1-2, with a possible D match to TRBD1 (5 bases). V gave up 6 bases and J gave up 0 bases, with 8 bases separating them. The germline gives CDR1 SNHLY, CDR2 FYNNEI. This CDR3 spans 13 amino acids. The CDR3 sequence: CASRTDSNYGYTF. DNA of the CDR3: TGTGCCAGCAGGACAGACTCTAACTATGGCTACACCTTC.

The V call is TRBV27, the J call TRBJ2-7, with D perhaps TRBD1 (6 bases). The CDR3 has 14 residues. Per the germline V gene, CDR1 is MNHEY and CDR2 is SMNVEV (reference sequence). V was shortened by 5 bases and J by 2 bases, with 13 bases between the two germline ends. CDR3 amino acids: CASSPRGSAYEQYF. As DNA, the CDR3 is TGTGCCAGCAGTCCCAGGGGTTCCGCCTACGAGCAGTACTTC.

This clone was counted a single time. The J gene is TRBJ2-2, the V gene TRBV6-2 or TRBV6-3; no reliable D call. The CDR3 is 13 residues long. The ends were cut back, 6 bases at V and 5 bases at J, with 10 bases in the middle. CDR1 and CDR2 (germline): MNHEY, SVGEGT. CDR3 amino acids: CASSLARTGELFF. CDR3 DNA: TGTGCCAGCAGCCTGGCCAGGACCGGGGAGCTGTTTTTT.

The J gene is TRBJ1-5, the V gene TRBV7-8; D call uncertain. This CDR3 comprises 15 residues. V was clipped by 3 bases and J by 5 bases, with 14 bases between them. The germline gives CDR1 SGHVS, CDR2 FQNEAQ. The CDR3 loop is CASSFDMNRDQPQHF. The DNA for the CDR3 is TGTGCCAGCAGCTTCGACATGAATCGAGATCAGCCCCAGCATTTT.

The rearrangement links TRBV5-1 to TRBJ2-1; TRBD2 agrees at 7 bases. After removal of 6 bases from V and 0 bases from J, the junction contained 9 bases not matched to a gene. CDR1 and CDR2 (germline): SGHRS, YFSETQ. This CDR3 contains 16 residues. The CDR3 DNA reads as TGCGCCAGCACCCTAAGCGGGATGAGCTCCTACAATGAGCAGTTCTTC. This gives the protein CASTLSGMSSYNEQFF.